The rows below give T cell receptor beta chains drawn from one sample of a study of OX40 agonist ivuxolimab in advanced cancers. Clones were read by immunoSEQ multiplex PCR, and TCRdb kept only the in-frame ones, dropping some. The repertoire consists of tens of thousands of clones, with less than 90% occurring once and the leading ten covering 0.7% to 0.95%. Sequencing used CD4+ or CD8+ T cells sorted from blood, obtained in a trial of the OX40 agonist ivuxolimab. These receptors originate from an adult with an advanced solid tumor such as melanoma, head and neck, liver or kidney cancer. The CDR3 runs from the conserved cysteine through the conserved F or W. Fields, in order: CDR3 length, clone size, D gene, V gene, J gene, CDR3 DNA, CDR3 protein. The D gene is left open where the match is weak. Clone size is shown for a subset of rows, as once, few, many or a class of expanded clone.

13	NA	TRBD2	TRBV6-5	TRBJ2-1	TGTGCCAGCAGCCGGACTAGCGGGGCCCTCTCGATCTTC	CASSRTSGALSIF
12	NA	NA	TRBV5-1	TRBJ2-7	TGCGCCAGCAGCTTGGTGGGCTACGAGCAGTACTTC	CASSLVGYEQYF
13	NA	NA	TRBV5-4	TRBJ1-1	TGTGCCAGCAGCGTTAGGGGGAACACTGAAGCTTTCTTT	CASSVRGNTEAFF
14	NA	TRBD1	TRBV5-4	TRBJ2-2	TGTGCCAGCAGCTTGGGCAGGGGGCTCGGGGAGCTGTTTTTT	CASSLGRGLGELFF
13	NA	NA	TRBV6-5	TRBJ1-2	TGTGCCAGCAGGGCAGGGGAAATCTATGGCTACACCTTC	CASRAGEIYGYTF
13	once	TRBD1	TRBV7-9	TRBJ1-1	TGTGCCAGCAGCAGGACAGGGGGTACTGAAGCTTTCTTT	CASSRTGGTEAFF
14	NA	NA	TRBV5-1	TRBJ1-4	TGCGCCAGCAGCTTCTGGGGGGGCGTCGAAAAACTGTTTTTT	CASSFWGGVEKLFF
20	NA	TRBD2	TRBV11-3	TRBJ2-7	TGTGCCAGCAGCTTAGGATACGGGACTAGCGGGACCGGGGGTTCCTACGAGCAGTACTTC	CASSLGYGTSGTGGSYEQYF
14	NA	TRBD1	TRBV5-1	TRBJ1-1	TGCGCCAGCAGTTACGGACAGGGGAACACTGAAGCTTTCTTT	CASSYGQGNTEAFF
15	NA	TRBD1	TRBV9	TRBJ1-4	TGTGCCAGCAGCGCCGACAGGGGCTTTAATGAAAAACTGTTTTTT	CASSADRGFNEKLFF